This is a list of T cell receptor beta chains from one sample in a study of blood T cell repertoires in COVID-19. Sequenced by immunoSEQ multiplex PCR; TCRdb stores in-frame clones only, minus some. The sample has around 380,000 clones, 81% seen once. The sequenced material came from peripheral blood. These TCRs come from a human donor with acute or convalescent COVID-19. The donor label of this sample is uncertain. CDR3s include the opening cysteine and the closing phenylalanine or tryptophan. A D gene is named only where the DNA matches it firmly. Clone size, where shown, is once, few, many, or a class for clones that have expanded.

size,V,D,J,CDR3,DNA
NA,TRBV7-9,NA,TRBJ2-6,CASRFGINSGANVLTF,TGTGCCAGCAGGTTCGGGATCAACTCTGGGGCCAACGTCCTGACTTTC
NA,TRBV28,TRBD1,TRBJ2-7,CASRIADRYEQYF,TGTGCCAGCAGGATCGCGGACAGGTACGAGCAGTACTTC
NA,TRBV5-6,NA,TRBJ1-3,CASSLLAGTSSGNTIYF,TGTGCCAGCAGCTTGCTCGCCGGGACTTCCTCTGGAAACACCATATATTTT
few,TRBV7-6,NA,TRBJ1-6,CASSLEGTGMNSPLHF,TGTGCCAGCAGCTTAGAAGGAACAGGGATGAATTCACCCCTCCACTTT
NA,TRBV25-1,TRBD1,TRBJ2-5,CASSETQGVGTQYF,TGTGCCAGCAGTGAAACTCAGGGGGTTGGGACCCAGTACTTC
NA,TRBV30,NA,TRBJ1-2,CAWSSGQLVLNYGYTF,TGTGCCTGGAGTTCGGGACAACTCGTCCTTAACTATGGCTACACCTTC
NA,TRBV5-1,TRBD1,TRBJ1-3,CASSLRQGDGNTIYF,TGCGCCAGCAGCTTGCGACAGGGGGATGGAAACACCATATATTTT
NA,TRBV6-5,TRBD1,TRBJ1-5,CASSQDGTDRAQHF,TGTGCCAGCAGTCAGGATGGGACAGATCGGGCCCAGCATTTT
few,TRBV27,NA,TRBJ1-1,CAVGGGTEAFF,TGTGCCGTTGGGGGGGGCACTGAAGCTTTCTTT
NA,TRBV27,TRBD2,TRBJ2-1,CASRVSGGSTRQFF,TGTGCCAGCAGGGTAAGCGGGGGTTCGACTCGGCAGTTCTTC
NA,TRBV5-1,NA,TRBJ1-6,CASSLDQGLGPLHF,TGCGCCAGCAGCTTGGATCAGGGATTGGGGCCCCTCCACTTT
NA,TRBV12-3/TRBV12-4,NA,TRBJ1-6,CASSLAPGPLHF,TGTGCCAGCAGTTTAGCCCCGGGGCCCCTCCACTTT
NA,TRBV6-5,TRBD1,TRBJ2-5,CASSLDRGETQYF,TGTGCCAGCAGTTTAGACAGGGGAGAGACCCAGTACTTC
NA,TRBV2,NA,TRBJ1-4,CASREPAGPDEKLFF,TGTGCCAGCAGAGAGCCGGCGGGACCTGATGAAAAACTGTTTTTT
NA,TRBV7-9,TRBD2,TRBJ2-1,CASSLGASGGPRSYNEQFF,TGTGCCAGCAGCTTAGGTGCTAGCGGGGGGCCCCGCTCCTACAATGAGCAGTTCTTC
NA,TRBV7-8,TRBD1,TRBJ2-5,CASSPRPGTGGLETQYF,TGTGCCAGCAGCCCCCGGCCTGGGACAGGGGGCCTAGAGACCCAGTACTTC